A single sample gave rise to the 21 T cell receptor beta chains below, sequenced in a study of spatial heterogeneity in lung cancer. Points from the study as a whole: Within tumors, counts of expanded alpha and beta TCRs tracked tumor mutation counts.

Their antigens remain unidentified. Time point defined: sample taken at primary tumor resection. TCRdb re-called the 5' RACE reads with MiXCR, one entry per CDR3 protein. The top ten hold around 12% of the sample, which has approximately 11,000 distinct CDR3 sequences, just over 5% seen once. Here the sequenced sample was lung tumor tissue, taken at surgery. All receptors come from a male donor with early-stage non-small cell lung cancer.

There are many counts of this clonotype. This chain connects TRBV20-1 to TRBJ1-5, with 9 bases matching TRBD1. The CDR3 length is 14 residues. The V gene end was trimmed by 6 bases and the J gene end by 7 bases; junction bases not matched to a gene: 10. CDR1 and CDR2 from the germline V gene are DFQATT and SNEGSKA (reference sequence). This chain's CDR3 is CSAHRGTGKQPQHF. The CDR3 DNA is TGCAGTGCCCATAGGGGGACAGGGAAACAGCCCCAGCATTTT.

In this sample, this clonotype turned up many times. The genes are TRBV11-3 and TRBJ2-3; 7 positions match TRBD2. Looked up from germline, CDR1 is SGHNT and CDR2 is YENEEA. The junction had 7 bases not matched to a gene; V was cut back by 3 bases and J by 4 bases. The CDR3 totals 15 residues. CDR3 sequence reads: CASSLGGRLADTQYF. CDR3 nucleotides: TGTGCCAGCAGCTTGGGCGGGAGACTGGCAGATACGCAGTATTTT.

This clonotype was recorded many times. The CDR3 DNA reads as TGCGCCAGCAGGGTTGGGGGTACAGGGCACACTGAAGCTTTCTTT. It specifies CASRVGGTGHTEAFF. The V call is TRBV5-1, the J call TRBJ1-1, with D maybe TRBD1 (6 bases). With 5 bases removed from V and 3 bases from J, the gap between germline ends came to 17 bases. Germline CDR1 is SGHRS and CDR2 is YFSETQ. The CDR3 loop spans 15 amino acids.

This clonotype was seen repeatedly, ten times or more. This chain uses TRBV7-9 with TRBJ2-5; D not certain. V lost 2 bases and J lost 5, with 9 bases in between. The CDR3 runs 13 residues. The V gene's germline CDR1 is SEHNR and CDR2 FQNEAQ (reference sequence). The CDR3 reads CASSLSTMETQYF. CDR3 bases: TGTGCCAGCAGCTTAAGTACCATGGAGACCCAGTACTTC.

The table lists this clonotype with a few counts. The CDR3 loop is CSVVGRGYEQFF. CDR3 in DNA: TGCAGCGTTGTCGGGAGGGGCTATGAGCAGTTCTTC. The chain links TRBV29-1 to TRBJ2-1, with 8 nucleotides matching TRBD2. Germline-derived CDR1 and CDR2 are SQVTM and ANQGSEA. The CDR3 sequence is 12 residues long. With V trimmed by 4 bases and J by 8 bases, 4 bases remained unmatched.

This clonotype showed up just a few times. This chain's CDR3 is CASTGTGASSSPLHF. The CDR3 DNA reads TGTGCCAGCACCGGGACAGGGGCCTCCTCCTCACCCCTCCACTTT. J is TRBJ1-6 and V is TRBV6-1; TRBD1 matches 10 bases. This CDR3 contains 15 residues. V trimming: 7 bases; J trimming: 10 bases; junction bases outside the gene matches: 10. In germline, CDR1 is MNHNS, CDR2 SASEGT.

This clonotype has ten or more counts. The chain uses TRBV20-1 and TRBJ2-3; 11 bases are shared with TRBD2. V lost 5 bases and J lost 6; bases outside the gene matches: 1. Germline V gene lookup returns CDR1 DFQATT and CDR2 SNEGSKA (reference sequence). The CDR3 spans 12 residues. The DNA for the CDR3 is TGCAGTGCTGTAGCGGGAGGGGATACGCAGTATTTT. Translating it yields CSAVAGGDTQYF.

Many counts were recorded for this clonotype. One end of the junction varies from germline; a read error may be responsible. CDR3: CASTLTSDRVYNSPLHF. CDR3 DNA: TGTGCCAGCACTTTAACCTCCGACAGGGTGTATAATTCACCCCTCCACTTT. The chain is built from TRBV28 and TRBJ1-6; the match to TRBD1 covers 7 bases. The V gene's germline CDR1 is MDHEN and CDR2 SYDVKM. The CDR3 runs 17 residues.

This CDR3 is CASSFGPFGGTTYNEQFF. The CDR3 DNA reads as TGTGCCAGCAGCTTTGGACCTTTTGGGGGGACCACTTACAATGAGCAGTTCTTC. The chain is built from TRBV5-6 and TRBJ2-1, with D perhaps TRBD2 (6 bases). V was clipped by 2 bases and J by 4 bases, with 22 bases between them. Germline loops: CDR1 SGHDT, CDR2 YYEEEE. The CDR3 loop spans 18 amino acids.

Relative to its sample, this clonotype is medium-sized. CDR3 sequence: CASSYERPGTGGLMNTEAFF. CDR3 DNA: TGTGCCAGCAGCTACGAGAGGCCCGGGACAGGGGGCTTGATGAACACTGAAGCTTTCTTT. V is TRBV11-2 and J is TRBJ1-1, with 12 bases matching TRBD1. The CDR3 runs 20 residues. The germline V gene has CDR1 SGHAT and CDR2 FQNNGV. J gave up 0 bases and V 4 bases, and 15 bases lay outside the gene matches. The whole variable domain, filled in from reference TRBV11-2 and TRBJ1-1, reads EAGVAQSPRYKIIEKRQSVAFWCNPISGHATLYWYQQILGQGPKLLIQFQNNGVVDDSQLPKDRFSAERLKGVDSTLKIQPAKLEDSAVYLCASSYERPGTGGLMNTEAFFGQGTRLTVV.

This clonotype qualifies as medium-sized. The chain combines TRBV10-3 with TRBJ1-2; D is unresolved. V was shortened by 4 bases and J by 0 bases, with 15 bases between the two germline ends. Germline V lookup: CDR1 ENHRY, CDR2 SYGVKD. The CDR3 is 16 residues long. In DNA, the CDR3 is TGTGCCATCAGTGTCCAGGAGCTCAGCACTAACTATGGCTACACCTTC. Residues: CAISVQELSTNYGYTF.

This clonotype was counted ten times or more. V usage is TRBV20-1 and J usage is TRBJ1-6; D is perhaps TRBD1 (5 bases). Trimming left V 4 bases short and J 0 bases short, with 10 bases between. This CDR3 has 15 amino acids. CDR1 and CDR2 (germline): DFQATT, SNEGSKA (reference sequence). The CDR3 bases are TGCAGTGCTACGGGACTGAGCTCCTATAATTCACCCCTCCACTTT. The encoded protein is CSATGLSSYNSPLHF.

The chain is built from TRBV5-5 and TRBJ2-7; 7 bases map to TRBD1. From germline, CDR1 is SGHKS and CDR2 YYEKEE (reference sequence). The CDR3 sequence is 16 residues long. V shed 4 bases and J 0 bases; nucleotides not matched to a gene: 10. The CDR3 sequence: CASSLRQGSPSYEQYF. The DNA for the CDR3 is TGTGCCAGCAGCCTACGACAGGGCAGCCCCTCCTACGAGCAGTACTTC.

By sample share, this clonotype is medium-sized. The genes are TRBV12-3 or TRBV12-4 and TRBJ2-3, with D perhaps TRBD2 (5 bases). Trimming left V 4 bases short and J 2 bases short, with 19 bases between. CDR3 size: 17 residues. DNA of the CDR3: TGTGCCAGCAGTTCATCGCTGCTTAGCGTATTCACAGATACGCAGTATTTT. It is translated as CASSSSLLSVFTDTQYF.

This clonotype was recorded many times. V gene TRBV5-1 combines with J gene TRBJ2-1, with 8 bases fitting TRBD2. The CDR3 is 19 residues long. Germline lookup yields CDR1 SGHRS and CDR2 YFSETQ. Trimming took 0 bases from V and 3 from J; bases not matched to a gene: 14. DNA of the CDR3: TGCGCCAGCAGCTTGGCAAGACTAGCGCAACGAAACCTCTACAATGAGCAGTTCTTC. As protein: CASSLARLAQRNLYNEQFF.

The chain couples TRBV20-1 to TRBJ2-7; 8 nucleotides match TRBD1. The CDR3 runs 15 residues. Trimming at V came to 7 bases and at J to 5 bases, leaving 16 bases not matched to a gene. The germline CDR1 and CDR2 sequences are DFQATT and SNEGSKA (reference sequence). CDR3 in amino acids: CSGVDRASQSDEQYF. As DNA, the CDR3 is TGCAGTGGAGTGGACAGGGCATCCCAATCCGACGAGCAGTACTTC.

This clonotype was picked up many times. V and J are TRBV18 and TRBJ2-3; 8 nucleotides match TRBD1. The CDR3 has 16 amino acids. Trimming took 2 bases from V and 1 from J; bases not matched to a gene: 5. Germline CDR1 is KGHSH and CDR2 is LQKENI. The CDR3: CASSPYETGGTDTQYF. As DNA, the CDR3 is TGTGCCAGCTCACCATATGAGACAGGGGGCACAGATACGCAGTATTTT.

This clonotype was counted many times. This chain uses TRBV29-1 with TRBJ2-2, with TRBD2 matching over 10 bases. Trimming at V came to 6 bases and at J to 4 bases, leaving 5 bases not matched to a gene. The length of the CDR3 is 14 residues. Germline assignment: CDR1 SQVTM and CDR2 ANQGSEA. The CDR3 is CSVWASGGTGELFF. CDR3 nucleotide sequence: TGCAGCGTGTGGGCTAGCGGGGGCACCGGGGAGCTGTTTTTT.

This clonotype has a count of ten or more. This CDR3 reads CASSLSPTTGELFF. The CDR3 DNA follows: TGCGCCAGCAGCTTGAGCCCCACCACCGGGGAGCTGTTTTTT. V and J are TRBV5-1 and TRBJ2-2, with D unclear. The CDR3 length is 14 residues. The V and J ends lost 1 base and 4 bases respectively, with 8 bases between them. Germline CDR1 and CDR2: SGHRS and YFSETQ. The full variable domain, with the rest looked up from reference TRBV5-1 and TRBJ2-2, is KAGVTQTPRYLIKTRGQQVTLSCSPISGHRSVSWYQQTPGQGLQFLFEYFSETQRNKGNFPGRFSGRQFSNSRSEMNVSTLELGDSALYLCASSLSPTTGELFFGEGSRLTVL.

This clonotype showed up many times. The chain carries TRBV7-8 and TRBJ2-1, with a possible D match to TRBD2 (6 bases). The V gene lost 4 bases and the J gene lost 6 bases, with 10 bases spanning the gap. The CDR3 covers 13 residues. The V gene's germline CDR1 is SGHVS and CDR2 FQNEAQ. The CDR3 sequence: CASSSRLVNEQFF. CDR3 bases: TGTGCCAGCAGCTCCAGACTAGTCAATGAGCAGTTCTTC. The full variable domain, its missing parts supplied by reference TRBV7-8 and TRBJ2-1, is GAGVSQSPRYKVAKRGQDVALRCDPISGHVSLFWYQQALGQGPEFLTYFQNEAQLDKSGLPSDRFFAERPEGSVSTLKIQRTQQEDSAVYLCASSSRLVNEQFFGPGTRLTVL.

This clonotype was counted ten times or more. The chain is built from TRBV12-3 or TRBV12-4 and TRBJ1-1; 7 bases line up with TRBD1. The V and J ends lost 6 bases and 1 base, in that order; junction bases with no gene match: 5. The CDR3 spans 14 residues. CDR3 DNA sequence: TGTGCCAGCAGGTTGGACAGGCCGAACACTGAAGCTTTCTTT. Translating it yields CASRLDRPNTEAFF.